The clone carrying this TCR beta chain was seen only once. Everyone who took part was about 18 to 90 years old, and they came from fewer than 25 US areas. Trimming at V came to 5 bases and at J to 1 base, leaving 10 bases not matched to a gene. Germline-derived CDR1 and CDR2 are SGHTA and FQGNSA. This CDR3 has 19 amino acids. These data come from a study of blood T cell repertoires in COVID-19. Study-wide context: Nucleic acid was either cDNA or gDNA, and it came from T cells, B-cell-depleted T cells, or PBMCs.

This table comes from immunoSEQ multiplex PCR, and its TCRdb copy is limited to in-frame clones, with some not included. The top ten hold more than 0.9% of the sample, which has about 86,000 clones, 85% to 90% seen once. The chain is built from TRBV7-2 and TRBJ2-1; the match to TRBD2 covers 14 bases. The sample taken for sequencing was PBMCs or T cells enriched from blood (not recorded which). The sequence was obtained from a woman aged 45-60 years with acute COVID-19. The CDR3 DNA sequence: TGTGCCAGCAGCCCACTTGGACTAGCGGGAGGACGGTCCTACAATGAGCAGTTCTTC. It translates to CASSPLGLAGGRSYNEQFF.